This T cell receptor beta chain is drawn from a study of cytomegalovirus exposure and HLA in healthy donors. Study-level findings and limits: A later analysis found most CMV-associated TCR beta chains apparently HLA-restricted. The likely explanation for a cluster of highly shared sequence variants was sequencing artifact.

The CDR3 is 14 residues long. CDR1 and CDR2 (germline): SGHRS, YFSETQ. J was trimmed by 1 base and V by 3 bases; bases with no gene match: 2. 60 Vbeta and 13 Jbeta primers were used in PCR. Sequenced by immunoSEQ multiplex PCR; TCRdb stores in-frame clones only, minus some. The sample shows over 80,000 clones, 81% of them seen only once. The donors comprised healthy bone marrow donors. Worth noting for this clone: Its target is unknown.

Sequencing was carried out using PBMCs. The chain is built from TRBV5-1 and TRBJ2-5; 8 bases line up with TRBD2. The receptor was derived from a man aged 35-49 years in good health and CMV-seropositive. Written as DNA, the CDR3 is TGCGCCAGCAGCTCTACTAGCGGCCAAGAGACCCAGTACTTC. Protein: CASSSTSGQETQYF.